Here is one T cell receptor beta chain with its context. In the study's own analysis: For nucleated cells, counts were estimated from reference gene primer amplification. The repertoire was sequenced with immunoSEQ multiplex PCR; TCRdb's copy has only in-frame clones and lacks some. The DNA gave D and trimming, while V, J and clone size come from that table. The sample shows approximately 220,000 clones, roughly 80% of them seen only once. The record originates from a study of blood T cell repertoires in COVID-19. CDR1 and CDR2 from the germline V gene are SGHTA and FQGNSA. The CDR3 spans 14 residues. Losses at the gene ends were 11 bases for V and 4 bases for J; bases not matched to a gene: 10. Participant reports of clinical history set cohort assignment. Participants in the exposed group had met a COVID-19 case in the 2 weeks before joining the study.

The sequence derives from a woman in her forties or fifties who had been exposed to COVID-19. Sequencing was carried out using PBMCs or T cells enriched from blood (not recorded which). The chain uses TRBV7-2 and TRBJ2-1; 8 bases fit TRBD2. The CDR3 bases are TGTGCCGTCGGAAGCGGGGGACCTTACAATGAGCAGTTCTTC. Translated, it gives CAVGSGGPYNEQFF.